Reported below is one TCR beta chain. Original handling: The authors estimated nucleated cell counts from reference gene primer amplification. Some clones are missing from TCRdb's copy, which holds only in-frame ones; the method was immunoSEQ multiplex PCR. V and J calls and clone size are as listed in that table; D and trimming were resolved from the DNA. The sample has about 39,000 clones; 85% to 90% are singletons. This record belongs to a study of blood T cell repertoires in COVID-19. Study-level background: From the United States, Italy and Spain came samples of acute and convalescent COVID-19. In each case, the material was cDNA or gDNA derived from T cells, B-cell-depleted T cells, or PBMCs.

CDR1 is LGHNA, CDR2 YSLEER, per germline. V lost 0 bases, J lost 4 bases, and 9 bases lay in between. The CDR3 is 14 amino acids. The sequenced sample consisted of peripheral blood. The V call is TRBV4-3, the J call TRBJ1-1, with D uncertain. This clonotype was sampled from a man between 60 and 75 years old with acute or convalescent COVID-19. CDR3 nucleotide sequence: TGCGCCAGCAGCCAAGAACCCGGTGGCACTGAAGCTTTCTTT. It codes for CASSQEPGGTEAFF.